This record looks at one T cell receptor (beta chain) sequence and its context. Its antigen remains unknown. This entry belongs to a study of PD-1 blockade in classical Hodgkin lymphoma. Findings of the study overall: As was reported, newly diagnosed patients showed lower baseline TCR diversity than healthy donors did. CD4+ but not CD8+ TCR diversity rose significantly by C4D1. Patients who began taking nivolumab under 1 year after ASCT were left out.

The data were produced by immunoSEQ multiplex PCR, yet TCRdb's version contains in-frame clones alone and is incomplete. The data hold 21,000 or so clones, with just over 75% observed a single time. Every one of the patients relapsed after autologous stem cell transplantation (brentuximab vedotin exposure was variable). The sequences come from peripheral blood mononuclear cells (PBMCs), collected before the second cycle of nivolumab. The sequence came from a human donor with classical Hodgkin lymphoma.

CDR3 loop: CASSGGQVGAEAFF. In DNA, the CDR3 is TGTGCCAGCAGCGGCGGACAGGTTGGTGCTGAAGCTTTCTTT. This chain uses TRBV9 with TRBJ1-1; 7 nucleotides agree with TRBD1. Germline CDR1 reads SGDLS; CDR2 reads YYNGEE. The CDR3 is 14 amino acids. Losses at the gene ends were 3 bases for V and 6 bases for J; bases not matched to a gene: 8.